These 10 T cell receptor beta chains share one sample of origin, sequenced in a study of blood T cell repertoires in COVID-19. TCRdb keeps only in-frame clones here, not all; method: immunoSEQ multiplex PCR. The repertoire includes approximately 270,000 clones, around nine tenths of them detected once, and 0.7% to 0.9% sits in the top ten. Sequenced: peripheral blood. All receptors come from a man aged 25 to 45 with acute or convalescent COVID-19.

The rearrangement links TRBV6-6 to TRBJ2-2; 9 bases line up with TRBD2. Germline V lookup: CDR1 MNHNY, CDR2 SVGAGI (reference sequence). This CDR3 contains 16 residues. V trimming: 1 base; J trimming: 6 bases; junction bases outside the gene matches: 6. The CDR3 spells CASSYFQGLASGELFF. CDR3 nucleotide sequence: TGTGCCAGCAGTTACTTTCAGGGACTAGCCTCCGGGGAGCTGTTTTTT.

The gene calls are TRBV5-1 and TRBJ2-2; D is perhaps TRBD2 (5 bases). The V end was cut by 1 base, the J end by 5 bases, with 15 bases between. Germline V gene lookup returns CDR1 SGHRS and CDR2 YFSETQ. The CDR3 is made up of 16 amino acids. CDR3 protein: CASSLSRTDGTGELFF. Here the CDR3 DNA reads TGCGCCAGCAGCTTGTCGCGGACTGACGGAACCGGGGAGCTGTTTTTT. The variable domain in full, with the rest retrieved from reference TRBV5-1 and TRBJ2-2, is KAGVTQTPRYLIKTRGQQVTLSCSPISGHRSVSWYQQTPGQGLQFLFEYFSETQRNKGNFPGRFSGRQFSNSRSEMNVSTLELGDSALYLCASSLSRTDGTGELFFGEGSRLTVL.

V usage is TRBV15 and J usage is TRBJ1-6; D call uncertain. This CDR3 comprises 13 residues. V gave up 3 bases and J gave up 8 bases, with 8 bases separating them. CDR1 and CDR2 from the germline V gene are LNHNV and YYDKDF (reference sequence). CDR3 residues: CATSSLRDSPLHF. DNA for the CDR3: TGTGCCACCAGCAGCTTGCGAGATTCACCCCTCCACTTT.

V and J are TRBV19 and TRBJ1-3; tentatively, D is TRBD1 (5 bases). Germline CDR1 and CDR2: LNHDA and SQIVND (reference sequence). The CDR3 consists of 14 residues. Deletions cut 6 bases from V and 0 bases from J, with 9 bases between. The CDR3 sequence is CASRDRSSGNTIYF. CDR3 DNA sequence: TGTGCCAGTAGAGACAGAAGCTCTGGAAACACCATATATTTT.

CDR3 DNA sequence: TGTGCCTGGGCGAGAGAAGGAGGGAATTATAATTCACCCCTCCACTTT. Translating gives CAWAREGGNYNSPLHF. V is TRBV30 and J is TRBJ1-6; no firm D call. The V end was cut by 5 bases, the J end by 4 bases, with 18 bases between. This CDR3 contains 16 residues. Germline V gene lookup returns CDR1 GTSNPN and CDR2 SVGIG (reference sequence). Complete variable domain (other parts from reference TRBV30 and TRBJ1-6): SQTIHQWPATLVQPVGSPLSLECTVEGTSNPNLYWYRQAAGRGLQLLFYSVGIGQISSEVPQNLSASRPQDRQFILSSKKLLLSDSGFYLCAWAREGGNYNSPLHFGNGTRLTVT.

The rearrangement links TRBV25-1 to TRBJ2-7; the match to TRBD1 covers 7 bases. The CDR3 runs to 17 residues. Trimming removed 4 bases from V and 3 bases from J; junction bases left unmatched: 15. Per germline, CDR1 MGHDK and CDR2 SYGVNS. For the CDR3, the DNA is TGTGCCAGCAGTGGGAATTCCCCAGTTAGGGGGCTCTACGAGCAGTACTTC. Translation gives CASSGNSPVRGLYEQYF.

This chain's CDR3 is CASSATITGDYGYTF. DNA for the CDR3: TGTGCCAGCAGCGCGACCATTACAGGGGACTATGGCTACACCTTC. The rearrangement joins TRBV9 to TRBJ1-2, with 7 bases matching TRBD1. With 3 bases clipped from V and 3 bases from J, the junction kept 8 bases outside the gene matches. CDR1 is SGDLS and CDR2 is YYNGEE in the germline V gene. The CDR3 runs to 15 residues.

This chain uses TRBV30 with TRBJ1-3; D not resolved. Trimming removed 7 bases at V and 0 bases at J, with 13 bases between. From germline, CDR1 is GTSNPN and CDR2 SVGIG (reference sequence). This CDR3 region has 14 residues. CDR3 coding DNA: TGTGCCTCAATGGGCGGGAGCTCTGGAAACACCATATATTTT. As protein: CASMGGSSGNTIYF.

The chain carries TRBV30 and TRBJ2-5; D is uncertain. The CDR3 covers 14 residues. Trimming removed 5 bases at V and 2 bases at J, with 15 bases between. Germline CDR1 and CDR2: GTSNPN and SVGIG (reference sequence). CDR3 amino acids: CAWQPTAIQETQYF. The CDR3 DNA reads TGTGCCTGGCAGCCTACAGCAATTCAAGAGACCCAGTACTTC.

The rearrangement joins TRBV29-1 to TRBJ2-1; 9 positions agree with TRBD2. V trimming: 2 bases; J trimming: 9 bases; junction bases outside the gene matches: 8. This CDR3 is 14 amino acids long. CDR1 and CDR2 (germline): SQVTM, ANQGSEA. In DNA, the CDR3 is TGCAGCGTTGAATTCCCTAGCGGGATGGGTGAGCAGTTCTTC. It encodes CSVEFPSGMGEQFF.